What follows is one T cell receptor beta chain and its context. This sample was taken from a study of technical replicates of blood from a handful of donors. CDR3 size: 11 residues. The V gene's germline CDR1 is SGHAT and CDR2 FQNNGV. Trimming took off 8 bases at V and 3 bases at J, with 8 bases between the two ends. Method: immunoSEQ multiplex PCR; TCRdb's copy keeps in-frame clones and lacks some. The sample includes approximately 75,000 clones, around 97% of them seen just once. The chain has TRBV11-2 and TRBJ2-7; perhaps TRBD2 as D (6 bases). The origin of this receptor is a human donor in good health. The source material was T cells isolated from PBMCs. The CDR3 region is CASGGYYEQYF. CDR3 DNA: TGTGCCAGCGGGGGGTACTACGAGCAGTACTTC.